Only a few counts were recorded for the clone carrying this TCR beta chain. The antigen is undetermined. The TCR alpha and TCR beta cDNA libraries, bearing sample barcodes and UMIs, were generated by 5'RACE using constant-segment primers. TCRdb analysed the 5' RACE reads with MiXCR anew, one entry per CDR3 protein. The sample comprises about 320,000 distinct CDR3 sequences, 14% of which are singletons, and roughly a fifth rests with the top ten. The sample belongs to a study of T-cell memory formation after mild COVID-19. Turning to the study itself: TCR clusters were largely donor specific.

Study findings and constraints: CD4+ contracting clones lay mainly in CM and EM, CD8+ ones in EMRA. Memory cells collected pre-infection included some clones that later responded, suggesting cross-reactive memory joined.

The CDR3 runs 10 residues. Germline CDR1 SGDLS, CDR2 YYNGEE. The V end lost 8 bases, the J end lost 5 bases, and 6 bases lay between the germline ends. This chain joins TRBV9 and TRBJ2-3; either TRBD1 or TRBD2 may supply D (5 bases each). The origin of this receptor is a man aged 18 to 29 who had mild COVID-19 (a few samples of this study predate the infection). Cell type and time point are not known. Source material: PBMCs or a T cell subset sorted from them (not recorded which). This CDR3 reads CARGVDTQYF. Here the CDR3 DNA reads TGTGCCAGGGGGGTAGATACGCAGTATTTT.